The next 23 T cell receptor beta chains were all read from a single sample in a study of Graves' ophthalmopathy and Graves' hyperthyroidism listed by TCRdb under 2018. The data were produced on an Illumina HiSeq 2000. TCR beta CDR3 regions were amplified from RNA transcripts for repertoire sequencing. The first round of RT-PCR was done with HTBI primers and the Qiagen OneStep RT-PCR kit, and was followed by a second round of multiplex PCR, then size selection and purification. In TCRdb, the public reads were trimmed at Q25 with fastp and aligned with MiXCR, with productive beta chains retained. For every CDR3 protein sequence, its rows merge into one entry that carries the most common genes and DNA. The sample contains about 400,000 distinct CDR3 sequences, roughly 18% of them found a single time. Around 1.6% of the sample lies in the top ten. Material for sequencing was peripheral blood. These receptor sequences come from a woman younger than 35 with Graves' ophthalmopathy. Donor details come from another sample of the same person, matched by shared clones.

Concerning this clonotype: A much larger clone lies one base from this, so it may be a read error. This sequence joins TRBV7-9 and TRBJ1-2; 7 bases line up with TRBD1. The J segment lost 4 bases and the V segment lost 8 bases, leaving 13 bases of the junction unmatched. This CDR3 contains 15 residues. CDR1 SEHNR and CDR2 FQNEAQ come from the germline V gene (reference sequence). CDR3 in amino acids: CASGSSRQGRYGYTF. DNA for the CDR3: TGTGCCAGCGGCTCTTCACGACAGGGACGCTATGGCTACACCTTC.

This clonotype was detected many times. The chain joins TRBV7-2 to TRBJ2-7; TRBD2 matches at 8 bases. The CDR3 spans 14 residues. Germline V CDR1 and CDR2: SGHTA, FQGNSA. Trimming took 1 base from V and 5 from J; bases not matched to a gene: 4. In nucleotides, the CDR3 is TGTGCCAGCAGCTTAGGACTAGCGATGCACGAGCAGTACTTC. Its protein product is CASSLGLAMHEQYF.

This clonotype was observed at least ten times. The V call is TRBV6-5, the J call TRBJ1-3; a possible D gene is TRBD1 (5 bases). The CDR3 is made up of 13 amino acids. With 2 bases removed from V and 8 bases from J, the gap between germline ends came to 10 bases. Germline lookup yields CDR1 MNHEY and CDR2 SVGAGI. Here the CDR3 DNA reads TGTGCCAGCAGTTACAGGGGTGGGGACACCATATATTTT. Protein: CASSYRGGDTIYF.

The table lists this clonotype with many counts. The V call is TRBV27, the J call TRBJ2-7, with a tentative D call TRBD1 (6 bases). CDR3 length equals 13 residues. The germline V gene encodes CDR1 MNHEY and CDR2 SMNVEV (reference sequence). The V end lost 3 bases, the J end lost 3 bases, and 9 bases lay between the germline ends. CDR3 protein: CASSFTGFYEQYF. The CDR3 nucleotides read TGTGCCAGCAGTTTTACAGGGTTCTACGAGCAGTACTTC.

This clonotype was recorded at least ten times. The rearrangement uses TRBV6-5 and TRBJ1-2; D not certain. The CDR3 extends over 15 amino acids. The V and J ends lost 0 bases and 0 bases respectively, with 8 bases between them. Germline-derived CDR1 and CDR2 are MNHEY and SVGAGI. The CDR3 nucleotides are TGTGCCAGCAGTTACTCACCCGGGTCTAACTATGGCTACACCTTC. Translation: CASSYSPGSNYGYTF.

This clonotype was recorded at least ten times. This chain uses TRBV19 with TRBJ1-6, with 9 bases identical to TRBD1. Germline CDR1 LNHDA, CDR2 SQIVND (reference sequence). V lost 5 bases and J lost 8; bases outside the gene matches: 7. The CDR3 contains 15 residues. CDR3 sequence reads: CASSLTGQGDSPLHF. The DNA for the CDR3 is TGTGCCAGTAGTCTTACGGGACAGGGCGATTCACCCCTCCACTTT.

This clonotype has a count of ten or more. In nucleotides, the CDR3 is TGTGCCAGCAGCTTAGGCTCGGGCGGGAGAAAGACAGATACGCAGTATTTT. Encoded protein: CASSLGSGGRKTDTQYF. V is TRBV7-2 and J is TRBJ2-3; TRBD2 agrees at 7 bases. J lost 3 bases, V lost 1 base, and 10 bases had no gene match. The germline gives CDR1 SGHTA, CDR2 FQGNSA. This CDR3 spans 17 amino acids.

This clonotype was counted many times. V is TRBV11-2 and J is TRBJ1-3, with D possibly being TRBD1 (5 bases). The CDR3 extends over 18 amino acids. V dropped 2 bases and J dropped 0 bases, with 17 bases sitting between them. In germline, CDR1 is SGHAT, CDR2 FQNNGV. The CDR3 sequence is CASSLWAGAPNSGNTIYF. The CDR3 region has the DNA TGTGCCAGCAGCTTATGGGCCGGGGCGCCAAACTCTGGAAACACCATATATTTT.

The chain couples TRBV30 to TRBJ1-5, with 10 bases matching TRBD1. The CDR3 has 15 residues. The germline CDR1 and CDR2 sequences are GTSNPN and SVGIG (reference sequence). After removal of 3 bases from V and 4 bases from J, the junction contained 6 bases not matched to a gene. The chain's CDR3 is CAWRTGDRGNQPQHF. CDR3 nucleotide sequence: TGTGCCTGGAGGACCGGGGACAGGGGAAATCAGCCCCAGCATTTT.

This clonotype appeared many times. V and J are TRBV27 and TRBJ2-7, with TRBD2 matching 11 bases. The CDR3 covers 15 residues. The J segment lost 3 bases and the V segment lost 6 bases, leaving 7 bases of the junction unmatched. Germline CDR1 and CDR2: MNHEY and SMNVEV (reference sequence). This CDR3 is CASRAIGTSGYEQYF. The CDR3, as DNA: TGTGCCAGCAGAGCGATCGGGACTAGCGGCTACGAGCAGTACTTC.

The chain joins TRBV6-2 or TRBV6-3 to TRBJ2-7, with a tentative D call TRBD2 (6 bases). The germline CDR1 and CDR2 sequences are MNHEY and SVGEGT. This CDR3 is built from 13 residues. The germline V and J ends were trimmed by 8 bases and 5 bases, with 16 bases remaining between them. In DNA, the CDR3 is TGTGCCAGCCAACGGGACTCTTGGAACGAGCAGTACTTC. It is translated as CASQRDSWNEQYF.

The genes are TRBV6-1 and TRBJ2-5; no definite D call. Germline V gene lookup returns CDR1 MNHNS and CDR2 SASEGT. Trimming removed 1 base from V and 2 bases from J, with 11 bases in between. This CDR3 is 15 amino acids long. The CDR3 loop reads CASSEGRAVQETQYF. The CDR3 coding sequence is TGTGCCAGCAGTGAAGGAAGGGCGGTACAAGAGACCCAGTACTTC.

This clonotype turned up a few times. V gene TRBV6-2 or TRBV6-3 combines with J gene TRBJ2-7, with 13 bases matching TRBD2. The CDR3 is 13 residues long. Germline-derived CDR1 and CDR2 are MNHEY and SVGEGT. V trimming: 9 bases; J trimming: 5 bases; junction bases outside the gene matches: 4. CDR3 protein: CARGTSGIDEQYF. CDR3 in DNA: TGTGCCAGGGGGACTAGCGGGATCGACGAGCAGTACTTC.

In its sample, this clonotype was seen once. The chain links TRBV6-2 or TRBV6-3 to TRBJ2-6; D possibly corresponds to TRBD1 (5 bases). Trimming pared 6 bases from V and 2 bases from J, leaving 14 bases between. This CDR3 has 16 residues. The V gene's germline CDR1 is MNHEY and CDR2 SVGEGT. This chain's CDR3 is CASSDVTGTGANVLTF. DNA of the CDR3: TGTGCCAGCAGCGACGTTACAGGAACTGGGGCCAACGTCCTGACTTTC.

This clonotype was observed many times. The chain uses TRBV19 and TRBJ1-1; 8 bases align to TRBD1. Trimming cost V 6 bases and J 1 base; bases outside gene matches: 7. Germline assignment: CDR1 LNHDA and CDR2 SQIVND (reference sequence). This CDR3 spans 15 amino acids. In DNA, the CDR3 is TGTGCCAGTAGCCCCAGGGGGCATTGGAACACTGAAGCTTTCTTT. Protein sequence: CASSPRGHWNTEAFF.

This chain connects TRBV7-2 to TRBJ2-5, with D hard to call. The V gene's germline CDR1 is SGHTA and CDR2 FQGNSA. The V end lost 1 base, the J end lost 1 base, and 7 bases lay between the germline ends. The CDR3 totals 14 residues. The DNA of the CDR3 is TGTGCCAGCAGCTTAGACGACGGCCAAGAGACCCAGTACTTC. Protein: CASSLDDGQETQYF.

This clonotype has ten or more counts. The rearrangement links TRBV24-1 to TRBJ2-7; TRBD1 is a possible D gene (6 bases). Trimming removed 5 bases from V and 3 bases from J, with 19 bases in between. The CDR3 sequence is 16 residues long. Germline V gene lookup returns CDR1 KGHDR and CDR2 SFDVKD. The CDR3 nucleotides read TGTGCCACCAGTGGAGGGGGAACAGGGTTTGGCTACGAGCAGTACTTC. It yields the protein CATSGGGTGFGYEQYF.

This clonotype was recorded many times. The chain combines TRBV7-3 with TRBJ2-7, with D perhaps TRBD1 or TRBD2 (5 bases each). Trimming took off 0 bases at V and 2 bases at J, with 8 bases between the two ends. The CDR3 contains 14 residues. In germline, CDR1 is SGHTA, CDR2 FQGTGA. In nucleotides, the CDR3 is TGTGCCAGCAGCTTAACAGGGGACGCCTACGAGCAGTACTTC. Translation gives CASSLTGDAYEQYF.

At least ten counts were recorded for this clonotype. The rearrangement links TRBV12-3 or TRBV12-4 to TRBJ1-1; D might be TRBD1 (6 bases). V was clipped by 7 bases and J by 7 bases, with 16 bases between them. The CDR3 length is 13 residues. CDR3 nucleotide sequence: TGTGCCAGCACCCTAAGGGGGGAAAATGAAGCTTTCTTT. Amino acid sequence: CASTLRGENEAFF.

This clonotype has a count of ten or more. V and J are TRBV30 and TRBJ1-2; D gene uncertain. V was clipped by 6 bases and J by 6 bases, with 5 bases between them. CDR3 size: 9 residues. Germline CDR1 reads GTSNPN; CDR2 reads SVGIG (reference sequence). The CDR3, as DNA: TGTGCCTGTGGAGATGGCTACACCTTC. Encoded protein: CACGDGYTF.

This clonotype occurred many times. J is TRBJ2-2 and V is TRBV27; D is perhaps TRBD1 (5 bases). The V end lost 7 bases, the J end lost 3 bases, and 12 bases lay between the germline ends. Germline V lookup: CDR1 MNHEY, CDR2 SMNVEV (reference sequence). The CDR3 runs 14 residues. CDR3 sequence (DNA): TGTGCCAGCATTAGTCTAGGGGACACCGGGGAGCTGTTTTTT. It specifies CASISLGDTGELFF.

The chain combines TRBV11-2 with TRBJ2-5; 12 bases map to TRBD2. The trim removed 1 base at V and 4 bases at J, leaving 7 bases unmatched. The CDR3 spans 17 residues. CDR1 SGHAT and CDR2 FQNNGV come from the germline V gene. DNA for the CDR3: TGTGCCAGCAGCTTAGTCGGGCTAGCGGGGGGGGGAGAGACCCAGTACTTC. Amino acid sequence: CASSLVGLAGGGETQYF.

At least ten counts were recorded for this clonotype. V is TRBV20-1 and J is TRBJ2-5, with D maybe TRBD1 (6 bases). From germline, CDR1 is DFQATT and CDR2 SNEGSKA (reference sequence). The CDR3 totals 14 residues. V was shortened by 4 bases and J by 2 bases, with 14 bases between the two germline ends. CDR3 DNA sequence: TGCAGTGCTACCCCGAGGGACACTCAAGAGACCCAGTACTTC. It translates to CSATPRDTQETQYF.